This T cell receptor beta chain was identified in a study of molecular identifiers for immune sequencing clone quantification. Study-level results: Clones of above 20 RNA copies carried over 99% of effector molecules; in naive cells they carried under 1%. Should identical TCR molecules share a barcode, the sizes of highly expanded clones could be underestimated.

From around 20,000 to 990,000 sorted cells, naive CD8 libraries were generated with 10%, 30% or 50% RNA. For bulk TCR libraries, previously described methods and listed TCR primers were used. TCRdb reanalysed the PCR reads using MiXCR and keeps one entry per CDR3 protein. The data contain about 640,000 distinct CDR3 sequences, about 20% of them seen just once; the ten biggest clones take up under 0.95%. This CDR3 has 14 residues. V was pared by 3 bases and J by 1 base, with 9 bases between. Germline CDR1 is LNHDA and CDR2 is SQIVND (reference sequence). At least ten counts were recorded for this clonotype. Its antigen remains unidentified.

What was sequenced was naive CD8+ T cells from blood, with Jurkat cell RNA spiked in. Subset defined: FACS-sorted CD8+CD4-CCR7+CD45RA+ naive T cells. The V call is TRBV19, the J call TRBJ1-1; D possibly corresponds to TRBD1 (5 bases). The receptor was derived from a human donor in good health. Some libraries in this study had Jurkat cell RNA spiked in. In nucleotides, the CDR3 is TGTGCCAGTAGTATTCAGGACAAGAACACTGAAGCTTTCTTT. Protein: CASSIQDKNTEAFF.